This T cell receptor (beta chain) derives from a study of blood T cell repertoires in COVID-19. The Seattle patients joined while their infection was active and were tracked longitudinally afterward. The ends were cut back, 4 bases at V and 2 bases at J, with 10 bases in the middle. This CDR3 is 13 amino acids long. Germline lookup yields CDR1 SGHTS and CDR2 YDEGEE. Authors' methods: Reference gene primer amplification in the assay estimated nucleated cell counts. The protocol was immunoSEQ multiplex PCR, while the TCRdb copy is restricted to in-frame clones and leaves out a portion. The DNA was the basis for D and trimming; V, J and clone size are from that table. This table holds 250,000 to 300,000 clones, more than 80% found once.

This chain joins TRBV5-8 and TRBJ2-7, with unresolved D. The specimen sequenced was peripheral blood. The TCR originated in a woman aged 45-59 years with COVID-19, enrolled during active disease. The CDR3 DNA sequence: TGTGCCAGCAGCCTTTACAAAACCTACGAGCAGTACTTC. Translated, it gives CASSLYKTYEQYF.